These 8 T cell receptor beta chains were all obtained from the same sample, sequenced in a study of T cell repertoires and HLA-DP antigens (dated by TCRdb to 2016 to 2019). The antigens these receptors bind are not known. The library was produced with the immunoSEQ multiplex PCR assay. TCRdb limited this immuneACCESS table to in-frame rearrangements with V and J called. A share of clones is missing; checked studies link under half to unresolved V genes, and the rest is unexplained. The sample profile shows about 73,000 clones; about 82% of them were found once. Of the sample, around 1.5% falls within the top ten clones. Sequenced sample: CD4+ T cells from PBMCs. These receptors originate from a man between 60 and 70 years old in good health and CMV-seronegative.

This chain links TRBV2 with TRBJ2-4; 8 positions match TRBD1. Germline V gene data show CDR1 as SNHLY and CDR2 as FYNNEI. Trimming removed 2 bases from V and 6 bases from J; junction bases left unmatched: 9. CDR3 size: 16 residues. The CDR3 is CASSETPYRGINIQYF. As DNA, the CDR3 is TGTGCCAGCAGTGAAACCCCTTACAGGGGGATAAACATTCAGTACTTC.

This clone came up once. The J gene is TRBJ1-5, the V gene TRBV7-8; D not resolved. This CDR3 spans 13 amino acids. From germline, CDR1 is SGHVS and CDR2 FQNEAQ. Trimming removed 8 bases from V and 0 bases from J, with 8 bases in between. Here the CDR3 reads CASSSYSNQPQHF. CDR3 DNA sequence: TGTGCCAGCTCATCCTATAGCAATCAGCCCCAGCATTTT.

The rearrangement joins TRBV7-2 to TRBJ2-1; 10 bases agree with TRBD2. Germline assignment: CDR1 SGHTA and CDR2 FQGNSA. This CDR3 comprises 15 residues. J gave up 8 bases and V 5 bases, and 9 bases lay outside the gene matches. CDR3 DNA sequence: TGTGCCAGCAGCCCTCAGCGGGGGGGCCTCGATGAGCAGTTCTTC. It yields the protein CASSPQRGGLDEQFF.

Only one count was recorded for this clone. CDR3 DNA sequence: TGTGCCAGCAGTTTGAACTTTAACTATGGCTACACCTTC. Amino acid sequence: CASSLNFNYGYTF. The gene calls are TRBV27 and TRBJ1-2; D ambiguous. CDR3 length equals 13 residues. V gave up 3 bases and J gave up 1 base, with 6 bases separating them. Germline loops: CDR1 MNHEY, CDR2 SMNVEV (reference sequence).

This clone was recorded a few times. The V gene is TRBV10-3, the J gene TRBJ1-2, with 9 bases fitting TRBD1. In germline, CDR1 is ENHRY, CDR2 SYGVKD. The V gene end was trimmed by 2 bases and the J gene end by 8 bases; junction bases not matched to a gene: 6. The CDR3 sequence is 14 residues long. The CDR3 bases are TGTGCCATCAGTGAGACAGACAGGGGGATCGGCTACACCTTC. This translates into CAISETDRGIGYTF.

This sequence joins TRBV18 and TRBJ2-5, with D possibly matching TRBD1 (7 bases). Between the trimmed V and J ends, which lost 3 bases and 5 bases, there was a span of 10 bases. The germline CDR1 and CDR2 sequences are KGHSH and LQKENI. This CDR3 is 13 amino acids long. This CDR3 is CASSPTGRETQYF. The CDR3 DNA sequence: TGTGCCAGCTCACCGACAGGGAGGGAGACCCAGTACTTC.

V and J are TRBV7-9 and TRBJ2-1; 8 nucleotides line up with TRBD2. The CDR3 loop spans 17 amino acids. Germline CDR1 reads SEHNR; CDR2 reads FQNEAQ (reference sequence). J gave up 3 bases and V 5 bases, and 12 bases lay outside the gene matches. Here the CDR3 DNA reads TGTGCCAGCAGCCCGGCAACTACCAGCGGGGGCTACAATGAGCAGTTCTTC. Its translation is CASSPATTSGGYNEQFF.

The V and J genes are TRBV6-5 and TRBJ1-2, with D perhaps TRBD1 (5 bases). CDR1 and CDR2 (germline): MNHEY, SVGAGI. Deletions cut 5 bases from V and 3 bases from J, with 13 bases between. This CDR3 spans 14 amino acids. The CDR3 region has the DNA TGTGCCAGCAGTAGACCCTGGGGGGACTATGGCTACACCTTC. As protein: CASSRPWGDYGYTF.